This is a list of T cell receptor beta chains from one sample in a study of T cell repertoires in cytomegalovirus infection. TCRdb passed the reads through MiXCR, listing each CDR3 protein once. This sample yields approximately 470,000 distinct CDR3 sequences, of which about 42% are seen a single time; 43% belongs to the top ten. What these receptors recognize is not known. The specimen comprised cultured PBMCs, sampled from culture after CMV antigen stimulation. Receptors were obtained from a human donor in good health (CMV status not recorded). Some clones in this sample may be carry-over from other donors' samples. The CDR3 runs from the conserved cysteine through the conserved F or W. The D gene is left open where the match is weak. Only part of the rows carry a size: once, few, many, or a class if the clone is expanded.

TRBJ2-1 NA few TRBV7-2 TGTGCCAGCAGCTTCGGGACTCCCACCTACAATGAGCAGTTCTTC CASSFGTPTYNEQFF
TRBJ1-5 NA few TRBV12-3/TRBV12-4 TGTGCCAGCAGTTTGGGCCTGGCAGGGAGCGGGGATCAGCCCCAGCATTTT CASSLGLAGSGDQPQHF
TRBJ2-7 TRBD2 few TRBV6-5 TGTGCCAGCAGTTACTCGTTAGCGGGAGATTACGAGCAGTACTTC CASSYSLAGDYEQYF
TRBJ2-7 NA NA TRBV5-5 TGTGCCAGCACCCCACTGTCCGGGCCCCACGAGCAGTACTTC CASTPLSGPHEQYF
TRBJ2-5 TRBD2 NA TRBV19 TGTGCCAGTGCGACTAGCGGGAGAGAAGAGACCCAGTACTTC CASATSGREETQYF
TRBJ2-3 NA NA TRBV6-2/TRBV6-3 TGTGCCAGCGGGCCAGTCCTCGGAACAGATACGCAGTATTTT CASGPVLGTDTQYF
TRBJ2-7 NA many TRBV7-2 TGTGCCAGCAGCTTAGGACCCAGCTCCTACGAGCAGTACTTC CASSLGPSSYEQYF
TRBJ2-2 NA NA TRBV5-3 TGTGCCAGCAGCTTGTGGGGCACCGGGGAGCTGTTGTTT CASSLWGTGELLF
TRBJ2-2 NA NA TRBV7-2 TGTGCCAGCAGCTCGCTGGGGTTTGGGGAGCTGTTTTTT CASSSLGFGELFF
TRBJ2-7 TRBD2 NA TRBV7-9 TGTGCCAGCAGCCCAGCTAGCGGGGGTGGCTACGAGCAGTACTTC CASSPASGGGYEQYF
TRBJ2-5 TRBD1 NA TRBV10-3 TGTGCCATCAGGAGGGACAGGCAAGAGACCCAGTACTTC CAIRRDRQETQYF
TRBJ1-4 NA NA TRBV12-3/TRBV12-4 TGTGCCAGCAACCTCGGGACGATGGGAAAACTGTTTTTT CASNLGTMGKLFF
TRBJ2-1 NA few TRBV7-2 TGTGCCAGCAGCAGAGGGCGGGCAGACAATGAGCAGTTCTTC CASSRGRADNEQFF
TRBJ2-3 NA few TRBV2 TGTGCCAGCAGTGCTGCGGGGATTACGCAGTATTTT CASSAAGITQYF
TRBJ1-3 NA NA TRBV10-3 TGTGCCATCAGGAGCTTCTCTGGAAACACCATATATTTT CAIRSFSGNTIYF
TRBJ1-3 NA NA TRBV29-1 TGCAGCGTCCGACGCAGCTCTGGAAACACCATATATTTT CSVRRSSGNTIYF
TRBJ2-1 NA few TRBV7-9 TGTGCCAGCAGCTCCCCGGCACTAGGTCACAATGAGCAGTTCTTC CASSSPALGHNEQFF
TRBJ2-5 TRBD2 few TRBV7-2 TGTGCCAGCAGCGCCTCGACTAGCCCCCAGTACTTC CASSASTSPQYF
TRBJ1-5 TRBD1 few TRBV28 TGTGCCAGCAGTTTATGGGCCGGGACAGAGAATCAGCCCCAGCATTTT CASSLWAGTENQPQHF
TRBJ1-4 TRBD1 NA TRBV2 TGTGCCAGCACCGGGACAGAATCCTGGGGGGAAAAACTGTTTTTT CASTGTESWGEKLFF